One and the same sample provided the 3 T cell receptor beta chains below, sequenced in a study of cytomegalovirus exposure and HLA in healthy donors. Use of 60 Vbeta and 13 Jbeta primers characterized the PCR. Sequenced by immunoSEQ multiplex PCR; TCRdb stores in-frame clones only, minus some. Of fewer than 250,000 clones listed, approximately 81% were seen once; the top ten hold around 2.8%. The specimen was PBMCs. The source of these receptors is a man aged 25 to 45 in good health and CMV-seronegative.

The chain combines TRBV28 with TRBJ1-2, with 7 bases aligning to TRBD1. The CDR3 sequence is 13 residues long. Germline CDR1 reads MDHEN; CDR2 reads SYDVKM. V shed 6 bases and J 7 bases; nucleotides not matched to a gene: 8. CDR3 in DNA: TGTGCCAGCAGGACGACAGGGTTGAGTGGCTACACCTTC. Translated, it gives CASRTTGLSGYTF.

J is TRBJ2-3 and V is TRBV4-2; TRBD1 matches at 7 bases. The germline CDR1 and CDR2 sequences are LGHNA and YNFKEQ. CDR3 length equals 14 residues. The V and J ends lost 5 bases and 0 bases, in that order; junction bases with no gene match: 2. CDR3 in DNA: TGTGCCAGCAGCGCAGGGGGTAGCACAGATACGCAGTATTTT. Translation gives CASSAGGSTDTQYF.

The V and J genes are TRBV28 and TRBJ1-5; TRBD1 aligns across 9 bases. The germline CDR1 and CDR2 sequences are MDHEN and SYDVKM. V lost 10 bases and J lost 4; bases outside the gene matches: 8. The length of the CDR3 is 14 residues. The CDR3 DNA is TGTGCCACCCTAACCGACAGGGGGAATCAGCCCCAGCATTTT. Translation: CATLTDRGNQPQHF.